The present entry profiles one T cell receptor beta chain with its context. As yet, its antigen is unknown. After removal of 5 bases from V and 1 base from J, the junction contained 7 bases not matched to a gene. Germline values: CDR1 PRHDT, CDR2 FYEKMQ (reference sequence). The CDR3 sequence is 17 residues long. The sample originates from a study of cytomegalovirus exposure and HLA in healthy donors. The wider study: Of several hundred genotyped donors, about 81% grouped in the Caucasian-associated ancestry cluster. Study conclusions and caveats: Upon later analysis, TCR association rates were observed to vary by HLA locus, being highest for DRB1 and lowest for HLA-C. A link between a missense DCLRE1C variant and TCR beta V- and J-gene trimming emerged from a later analysis. TRBV6-2, TRBV6-3 and other indistinguishable V segments were excluded.

In the PCR, 60 Vbeta and 13 Jbeta primers were used. Sequencing was performed with immunoSEQ multiplex PCR; in TCRdb, only in-frame clones are kept and a portion is missing. Its clone listing holds fewer than 110,000 clones. This receptor was taken from a middle-aged man in good health and CMV-seronegative. This sequence joins TRBV13 and TRBJ1-3; TRBD1 aligns across 11 bases. The sample was PBMCs. The CDR3 region is CASSQDRGRLSGNTIYF. CDR3 in DNA: TGTGCCAGCAGCCAGGACAGGGGGCGATTATCTGGAAACACCATATATTTT. Filled out from reference TRBV13 and TRBJ1-3, the complete variable domain reads AAGVIQSPRHLIKEKRETATLKCYPIPRHDTVYWYQQGPGQDPQFLISFYEKMQSDKGSIPDRFSAQQFSDYHSELNMSSLELGDSALYFCASSQDRGRLSGNTIYFGEGSWLTVV.